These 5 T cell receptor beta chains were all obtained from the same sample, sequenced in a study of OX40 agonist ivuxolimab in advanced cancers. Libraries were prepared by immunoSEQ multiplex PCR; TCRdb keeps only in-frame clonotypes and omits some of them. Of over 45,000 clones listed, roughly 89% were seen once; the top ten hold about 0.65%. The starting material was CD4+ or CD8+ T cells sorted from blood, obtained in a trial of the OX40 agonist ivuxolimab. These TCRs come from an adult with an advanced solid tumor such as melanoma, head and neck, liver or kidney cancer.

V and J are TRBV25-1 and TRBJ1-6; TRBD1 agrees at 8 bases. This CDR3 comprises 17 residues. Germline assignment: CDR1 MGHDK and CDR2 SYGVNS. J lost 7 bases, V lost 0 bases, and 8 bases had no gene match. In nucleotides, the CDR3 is TGTGCCAGCAGTGAATATGCCCGAACAGGGGGAAATTCACCCCTCCACTTT. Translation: CASSEYARTGGNSPLHF. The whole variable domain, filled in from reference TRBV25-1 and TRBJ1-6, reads EADIYQTPRYLVIGTGKKITLECSQTMGHDKMYWYQQDPGMELHLIHYSYGVNSTEKGDLSSESTVSRIRTEHFPLTLESARPSHTSQYLCASSEYARTGGNSPLHFGNGTRLTVT.

CDR3 region: CASSEEQATYNEQFF. Written as DNA, the CDR3 is TGTGCCAGCAGTGAGGAACAGGCAACCTACAATGAGCAGTTCTTC. This chain links TRBV6-4 with TRBJ2-1, with D possibly matching TRBD1 (5 bases). Germline lookup yields CDR1 MRHNA and CDR2 SNTAGT. Trimming pared 3 bases from V and 2 bases from J, leaving 11 bases between. The length of the CDR3 is 15 residues.

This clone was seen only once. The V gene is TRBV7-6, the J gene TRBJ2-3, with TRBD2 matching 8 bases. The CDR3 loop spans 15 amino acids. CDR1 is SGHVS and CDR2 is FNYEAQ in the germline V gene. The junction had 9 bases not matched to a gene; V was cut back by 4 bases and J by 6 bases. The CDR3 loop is CASSSLRTSSDTQYF. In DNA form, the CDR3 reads TGTGCCAGCAGCTCCCTGAGGACTAGCTCCGATACGCAGTATTTT.

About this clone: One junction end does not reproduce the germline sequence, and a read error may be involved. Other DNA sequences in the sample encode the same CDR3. This chain's CDR3 is CASSLAMDPRQFF. For the CDR3, the DNA is TGTGCTAGCAGCTTAGCGATGGACCCCCGGCAGTTCTTC. The chain couples TRBV7-9 to TRBJ2-1; D is perhaps TRBD2 (5 bases). The CDR3 totals 13 residues. Per germline, CDR1 SEHNR and CDR2 FQNEAQ (reference sequence).

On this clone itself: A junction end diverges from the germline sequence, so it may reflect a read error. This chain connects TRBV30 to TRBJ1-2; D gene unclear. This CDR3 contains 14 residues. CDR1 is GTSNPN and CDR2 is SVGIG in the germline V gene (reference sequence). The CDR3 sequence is CAWGVWGSNYGYTF. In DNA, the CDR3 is TGTGCCTGGGGTGTGTGGGGTTCTAACTATGGCTACACCTTC.